The entry that follows covers one TCR beta chain sequence. The antigen is not known. The data were produced by immunoSEQ multiplex PCR, yet TCRdb's version contains in-frame clones alone and is incomplete. The table shows 100,000 to 150,000 clones, with under 90% occurring only once. The sample is drawn from a study of cytomegalovirus exposure and HLA in healthy donors. Study summary: A later analysis reported the 100 to 150 validation repertoires used the same platform as the approximately 670 first-cohort repertoires.

Study findings and constraints: Cytomegalovirus association was listed for 164 TCR beta chains.

The donors were part of the approximately 130-subject validation cohort, which stood apart from the roughly 670-subject first cohort. This clonotype was sampled from a young man in good health and CMV-seronegative. Specimen: PBMCs.

The CDR3 reads CASSLLSPSLRASGANVLTF. DNA of the CDR3: TGTGCCAGCAGTTTACTATCCCCTTCGCTGAGGGCTTCTGGGGCCAACGTCCTGACTTTC. The rearrangement links TRBV27 to TRBJ2-6; TRBD2 is a possible D gene (5 bases). Germline-derived CDR1 and CDR2 are MNHEY and SMNVEV (reference sequence). Trimming cost V 2 bases and J 1 base, with 21 bases left between them. The length of the CDR3 is 20 residues. The whole variable domain, remainder taken from reference TRBV27 and TRBJ2-6, is EAQVTQNPRYLITVTGKKLTVTCSQNMNHEYMSWYRQDPGLGLRQIYYSMNVEVTDKGDVPEGYKVSRKEKRNFPLILESPSPNQTSLYFCASSLLSPSLRASGANVLTFGAGSRLTVL.